A single sample gave rise to the 22 T cell receptor beta chains below, sequenced in a study of Graves' ophthalmopathy and Graves' hyperthyroidism. Researchers took RNA transcripts and amplified TCR beta CDR3 regions from them. First-round RT-PCR with HTBI primers preceded a second-round multiplex PCR. TCRdb reanalysed the multiplex PCR reads using MiXCR and keeps one entry per CDR3 protein. This table has 650,000 to 800,000 distinct CDR3 sequences, roughly two fifths appearing once. Sequenced input: peripheral blood. Receptors were obtained from an adult man with Graves' ophthalmopathy.

This clonotype was detected many times. The chain recombines TRBV7-3 with TRBJ1-1; D is possibly TRBD1 (5 bases). There are 13 residues in the CDR3. Looked up from germline, CDR1 is SGHTA and CDR2 is FQGTGA. Trimming cost V 4 bases and J 6 bases, with 12 bases left between them. The CDR3, as DNA: TGTGCCAGCAGCTCGTGGGGGGGGGCTGAAGCTTTCTTT. Protein: CASSSWGGAEAFF.

The V call is TRBV5-1, the J call TRBJ2-7, with unresolved D. The CDR3 runs 15 residues. Looked up from germline, CDR1 is SGHRS and CDR2 is YFSETQ. V dropped 0 bases and J dropped 2 bases, with 12 bases sitting between them. CDR3 coding DNA: TGCGCCAGCAGCTTGGAAGGCCAGCCCCCCTACGAGCAGTACTTC. Translation: CASSLEGQPPYEQYF.

Of note for this clonotype: One junction end disagrees with the germline gene, perhaps due to a read error. This chain's CDR3 is CASRVTLDEQYF. In nucleotides, the CDR3 is TGTGCCAGCAGGGTGACACTAGACGAGCAGTACTTC. This sequence joins TRBV10-2 and TRBJ2-7; D might be TRBD1 or TRBD2, each matching 5 bases. Germline V gene data show CDR1 as WSHSY and CDR2 as SAAADI. The CDR3 consists of 12 residues.

This clonotype was observed at least ten times. The gene calls are TRBV7-9 and TRBJ1-4; maybe TRBD1 (6 bases). This CDR3 spans 16 amino acids. V lost 0 bases and J lost 8, with 16 bases in between. Looked up from germline, CDR1 is SEHNR and CDR2 is FQNEAQ (reference sequence). The CDR3 nucleotides are TGTGCCAGCAGCTTAGCGCTGGGGGGGCCAGAAGAAAAACTGTTTTTT. It is translated as CASSLALGGPEEKLFF.

The sample holds many counts of this clonotype. The J gene is TRBJ1-6, the V gene TRBV7-2; D not certain. Trimming shortened V by 1 base and J by 2 bases, and 6 bases separated the two germline ends. The germline gives CDR1 SGHTA, CDR2 FQGNSA. CDR3 length: 15 amino acids. The CDR3 region is CASSLGGAYNSPLHF. CDR3 nucleotides: TGTGCCAGCAGCTTAGGAGGTGCCTATAATTCACCCCTCCACTTT.

In its sample, this clonotype was seen many times. The chain carries TRBV2 and TRBJ1-1; D is possibly TRBD1 (5 bases). CDR3 size: 13 residues. Germline CDR1 SNHLY, CDR2 FYNNEI. The ends were cut back, 4 bases at V and 1 base at J, with 7 bases in the middle. DNA for the CDR3: TGTGCCAGCAGTGCGGGGGGGAACACTGAAGCTTTCTTT. Protein sequence: CASSAGGNTEAFF.

There are many counts of this clonotype. The chain combines TRBV6-1 with TRBJ2-5; 11 bases map to TRBD2. This CDR3 is 15 amino acids long. The germline V gene has CDR1 MNHNS and CDR2 SASEGT. Trimming at V came to 6 bases and at J to 4 bases, leaving 7 bases not matched to a gene. The DNA of the CDR3 is TGTGCCAGCAGCGATTCCACTAGCGGGAGAGAGACCCAGTACTTC. Its protein is CASSDSTSGRETQYF.

This clonotype was seen repeatedly, ten times or more. The V call is TRBV9, the J call TRBJ1-6; possibly TRBD1 for D (6 bases). Trimming stripped 4 bases from V and 6 bases from J, with 11 bases between. Germline lookup yields CDR1 SGDLS and CDR2 YYNGEE. CDR3 length: 14 amino acids. The CDR3 coding sequence is TGTGCCAGCAGCCCGTGGACAGCTAATTCACCCCTCCACTTT. It specifies CASSPWTANSPLHF.

The V call is TRBV10-2, the J call TRBJ2-7; D is unclear. V gave up 4 bases and J gave up 6 bases, with 10 bases separating them. CDR1 WSHSY and CDR2 SAAADI come from the germline V gene. The CDR3 runs to 12 residues. CDR3 nucleotides: TGCGCCAGCAGTGTCCGGGTGGTCGAGCAGTACTTC. Translation gives CASSVRVVEQYF.

Details on this clonotype: Being one base from a much bigger clone, this may be a read error. The chain employs TRBV7-9 and TRBJ2-7, with TRBD2 identical over 9 bases. The CDR3 is made up of 14 amino acids. CDR1 SEHNR and CDR2 FQNEAQ come from the germline V gene (reference sequence). CDR3 protein: CASSSGGLRNEQHF. Written as DNA, the CDR3 is TGTGCCAGCAGCAGCGGGGGGCTTAGGAACGAGCAGCACTTC.

This clonotype was seen repeatedly, ten times or more. The CDR3 DNA sequence: TGCAGTGCTAGCGGGGACAGGGCTGGGGAGCTGTTTTTT. Encoded protein: CSASGDRAGELFF. The V and J genes are TRBV20-1 and TRBJ2-2; TRBD1 agrees at 9 bases. After removal of 3 bases from V and 8 bases from J, the junction contained 4 bases not matched to a gene. There are 13 residues in the CDR3. The germline V gene encodes CDR1 DFQATT and CDR2 SNEGSKA (reference sequence).

This chain's CDR3 is CASSNLGANVLTF. The CDR3 DNA reads TGTGCCAGCAGCAATCTGGGGGCCAACGTCCTGACTTTC. V gene TRBV2 combines with J gene TRBJ2-6, with D uncertain. Germline V gives CDR1 SNHLY, CDR2 FYNNEI. Trimming shortened V by 6 bases and J by 4 bases, and 7 bases separated the two germline ends. The CDR3 spans 13 residues.

V is TRBV10-3 and J is TRBJ1-6; D unclear. This CDR3 is 14 amino acids long. Deletions cut 6 bases from V and 9 bases from J, with 15 bases between. Germline values: CDR1 ENHRY, CDR2 SYGVKD. The CDR3, as DNA: TGTGCCATCAGGACCGGGAGGAAGAGTTCACCCCTCCACTTT. Its translation: CAIRTGRKSSPLHF.

Concerning this clonotype: As the CDR3 is not closed by the conserved phenylalanine or tryptophan, this likely results from a read error. V is TRBV7-8 and J is TRBJ1-1, with TRBD1 as a possible D gene (5 bases). CDR1 and CDR2 from the germline V gene are SGHVS and FQNEAQ. This CDR3 contains 17 residues. V dropped 6 bases and J dropped 5 bases, with 25 bases sitting between them. The CDR3 DNA sequence: TGTGCCAGCAGTCGCGTAGCTGGGACGGTGGGGTCGACTGAAGCTTTCCTT. Translated: CASSRVAGTVGSTEAFL.

This chain joins TRBV19 and TRBJ1-2; the match to TRBD1 covers 7 bases. J gave up 0 bases and V 6 bases, and 7 bases lay outside the gene matches. Germline loops: CDR1 LNHDA, CDR2 SQIVND (reference sequence). This CDR3 contains 15 residues. In nucleotides, the CDR3 is TGTGCCAGTAGCCCCCGGGACAGTTCTAACTATGGCTACACCTTC. Protein: CASSPRDSSNYGYTF.

A note on this clonotype: A read error may explain this, as a much larger clone is one base away. The chain uses TRBV7-9 and TRBJ1-4; TRBD1 is a possible D gene (5 bases). CDR1 is SEHNR, CDR2 FQNEAQ, per germline (reference sequence). The CDR3 contains 13 residues. V lost 7 bases and J 8 bases, leaving 14 bases between the germline ends. The CDR3 DNA is TGTGCCAGCAACTTGGGGGGGAGCGAAAAACTGTTTTTT. Amino acids: CASNLGGSEKLFF.

This clonotype was seen repeatedly, ten times or more. The J gene is TRBJ1-2, the V gene TRBV7-9; 8 nucleotides agree with TRBD1. The J segment lost 5 bases and the V segment lost 5 bases, leaving 13 bases of the junction unmatched. The CDR3 consists of 16 residues. Looked up from germline, CDR1 is SEHNR and CDR2 is FQNEAQ (reference sequence). CDR3: CASSLVGQVDEYGYTF. The DNA of the CDR3 is TGTGCCAGCAGCCTTGTGGGACAGGTGGATGAATATGGCTACACCTTC.

The table lists this clonotype with many counts. This chain uses TRBV4-2 with TRBJ2-5; 9 bases agree with TRBD2. V trimming: 3 bases; J trimming: 3 bases; junction bases outside the gene matches: 5. The CDR3 spans 15 residues. Germline V gene sequence: CDR1 LGHNA, CDR2 YNFKEQ. This CDR3 reads CASSQREGPKETQYF. Here the CDR3 DNA reads TGTGCCAGCAGCCAGCGGGAGGGCCCAAAAGAGACCCAGTACTTC.

There are a few counts of this clonotype. V is TRBV7-9 and J is TRBJ1-1, with D uncertain. The V end lost 5 bases, the J end lost 1 base, and 20 bases lay between the germline ends. CDR3 length: 17 amino acids. Germline V CDR1 and CDR2: SEHNR, FQNEAQ (reference sequence). Here the CDR3 DNA reads TGTGCCAGCAGCCAGGAAACGGAGTGGAGGAAGAACACTGAAGCTTTCTTT. It encodes CASSQETEWRKNTEAFF.

This clonotype has only one observation. The chain has TRBV10-3 and TRBJ2-7; no clear D. V was cut by 4 bases and J by 1 base, with 8 bases left in between. This CDR3 is built from 13 residues. Germline V gene sequence: CDR1 ENHRY, CDR2 SYGVKD. CDR3 loop: CAISAETSYEQYF. In DNA form, the CDR3 reads TGTGCCATCAGTGCAGAGACGTCCTACGAGCAGTACTTC.

The table lists this clonotype with many counts. V is TRBV7-6 and J is TRBJ1-3; D gene uncertain. The CDR3 runs to 16 residues. Trimming removed 1 base at V and 0 bases at J, with 10 bases between. CDR1 and CDR2 (germline): SGHVS, FNYEAQ. The CDR3 sequence: CASSLGPHTSGNTIYF. In nucleotides, the CDR3 is TGTGCCAGCAGCTTAGGTCCGCATACCTCTGGAAACACCATATATTTT.

This chain joins TRBV29-1 and TRBJ2-7, with D possibly matching TRBD2 (6 bases). This CDR3 region has 12 residues. CDR1 and CDR2 from the germline V gene are SQVTM and ANQGSEA. V was clipped by 6 bases and J by 7 bases, with 16 bases between them. DNA for the CDR3: TGCAGCGTGTCGACTAGATCCGGGGAGCAGTACTTC. It is translated as CSVSTRSGEQYF.